These T cell receptor beta chains were read from a single sample in a study of Graves' ophthalmopathy and Graves' hyperthyroidism. TCRdb independently ran MiXCR on the multiplex PCR reads; one entry per CDR3 protein. The table includes about 480,000 distinct CDR3 sequences, roughly an eighth detected once. The sample consisted of blood. The receptor source for this set is a woman aged 25 to 45 with Graves' ophthalmopathy. Both conserved end residues are part of each CDR3. A D gene is named only where the DNA matches it firmly. A clone size is listed for some rows: how often the clone was seen (once, few, many), or a class if it is expanded.

v_call	clone_size	d_call	j_call	cdr3_aa	cdr3_nt
TRBV29-1	many	.	TRBJ1-1	CSASLDTEAFF	TGCAGCGCCAGCCTGGACACTGAAGCTTTCTTT
TRBV6-5	many	TRBD2	TRBJ2-7	CASRQREGLYEQYF	TGTGCCAGCCGCCAGCGGGAGGGCCTGTACGAGCAGTACTTC
TRBV20-1	many	.	TRBJ2-7	CSARTDWVTEQYF	TGCAGTGCTAGAACGGACTGGGTCACCGAGCAGTACTTC
TRBV11-2	many	.	TRBJ2-7	CASSSGYSYEQYF	TGTGCCAGCAGCAGCGGATACTCCTACGAGCAGTACTTC
TRBV11-2	few	.	TRBJ2-1	CASSLQGDSYNEQFF	TGTGCCAGCAGCCTACAGGGCGACTCCTACAATGAGCAGTTCTTC
TRBV28	many	TRBD1	TRBJ1-2	CASGTDLSNYGYTF	TGTGCCAGCGGGACAGATTTATCTAACTATGGCTACACCTTC
TRBV27	many	.	TRBJ1-3	CASNARPGLSPGGTIYF	TGTGCCAGCAATGCGCGACCGGGATTATCTCCGGGGGGCACCATATATTTT
TRBV24-1	many	.	TRBJ1-2	CATRDSNYGYTF	TGTGCCACCAGGGACAGCAACTATGGCTACACCTTC
TRBV6-1	many	.	TRBJ2-5	CASSEASAGKETQYF	TGTGCCAGCAGTGAGGCATCGGCGGGTAAAGAGACCCAGTACTTC
TRBV3-1	many	.	TRBJ2-7	CASSQTRTAFEQYF	TGTGCCAGCAGCCAAACCCGGACCGCCTTTGAGCAGTACTTC
TRBV2	many	TRBD1	TRBJ1-5	CASSEFGTGGGIPQHF	TGTGCCAGCAGTGAATTCGGGACAGGGGGGGGGATACCCCAGCATTTT
TRBV6-2/TRBV6-3	.	TRBD1	TRBJ1-1	CASRGTGSFTEAFF	TGTGCCAGCAGGGGGACAGGTTCCTTCACTGAAGCTTTCTTT